The 11 T cell receptor beta chains listed next were all sequenced from one sample in a study of cytomegalovirus exposure and HLA in healthy donors. Vbeta (60) and Jbeta (13) primers were used in the PCR. Libraries were prepared by immunoSEQ multiplex PCR; TCRdb keeps only in-frame clonotypes and omits some of them. The sample carries under 170,000 clones, roughly 77% recorded once. Sequenced: PBMCs. These receptors all come from a human donor in good health.

This clone came up once. The chain has TRBV6-5 and TRBJ1-1, with a possible D match to TRBD1 (6 bases). The CDR3 is 14 amino acids. Germline V gives CDR1 MNHEY, CDR2 SVGAGI. V gave up 9 bases and J gave up 1 base, with 15 bases separating them. The CDR3 DNA sequence: TGTGCCAGTACTACGGGACACCCGAACACTGAAGCTTTCTTT. It translates to CASTTGHPNTEAFF.

This sequence joins TRBV5-6 and TRBJ2-5; 9 positions match TRBD1. V shed 4 bases and J 3 bases; nucleotides not matched to a gene: 1. This CDR3 spans 13 amino acids. Germline-derived CDR1 and CDR2 are SGHDT and YYEEEE. CDR3 amino acids: CASSGTGKETQYF. As DNA, the CDR3 is TGTGCCAGCAGCGGGACAGGGAAAGAGACCCAGTACTTC.

The chain has TRBV5-1 and TRBJ2-1, with 12 bases identical to TRBD2. Trimming took 0 bases from V and 10 from J; bases not matched to a gene: 14. Germline V lookup: CDR1 SGHRS, CDR2 YFSETQ. CDR3 length: 18 residues. The CDR3 region has the DNA TGCGCCAGCAGCTTGGGGACTCGGACTAGCGGGGCCCACGGGGAGCAGTTCTTC. Its translation is CASSLGTRTSGAHGEQFF. The full variable domain, rest sourced from reference TRBV5-1 and TRBJ2-1, is KAGVTQTPRYLIKTRGQQVTLSCSPISGHRSVSWYQQTPGQGLQFLFEYFSETQRNKGNFPGRFSGRQFSNSRSEMNVSTLELGDSALYLCASSLGTRTSGAHGEQFFGPGTRLTVL.

V usage is TRBV6-6 and J usage is TRBJ1-5; no clear D. The CDR3 loop spans 15 amino acids. The germline V and J ends were trimmed by 0 bases and 5 bases, with 11 bases remaining between them. CDR1 is MNHNY and CDR2 is SVGAGI in the germline V gene (reference sequence). The chain's CDR3 is CASSYSMAGDQPQHF. CDR3 sequence (DNA): TGTGCCAGCAGTTACTCGATGGCTGGAGATCAGCCCCAGCATTTT.

The rearrangement uses TRBV11-2 and TRBJ2-7; 7 bases are a match to TRBD2. Germline CDR1 SGHAT, CDR2 FQNNGV. The CDR3 covers 15 residues. The ends lost 4 bases at V and 1 base at J; junction bases unmatched: 7. The CDR3 region is CASSSGLTPSYEQYF. The CDR3 nucleotides are TGTGCCAGCAGCTCGGGACTAACCCCTTCCTACGAGCAGTACTTC.

This chain links TRBV6-6 with TRBJ2-5, with 10 nucleotides matching TRBD1. CDR3 size: 15 residues. Germline V lookup: CDR1 MNHNY, CDR2 SVGAGI (reference sequence). V lost 5 bases, J lost 5 bases, and 8 bases stayed unmatched. CDR3 protein: CASSIGTGDEETQYF. CDR3 DNA sequence: TGTGCCAGCAGTATAGGGACAGGGGACGAGGAGACCCAGTACTTC.

The V and J genes are TRBV6-4 and TRBJ2-1, with D perhaps matching TRBD2 (5 bases). Germline V gene lookup returns CDR1 MRHNA and CDR2 SNTAGT. The CDR3 sequence is 13 residues long. V dropped 0 bases and J dropped 8 bases, with 8 bases sitting between them. In DNA form, the CDR3 reads TGTGCCAGCAGTGACTCAGGAGGCTATGAGCAGTTCTTC. It yields the protein CASSDSGGYEQFF.

The gene calls are TRBV4-2 and TRBJ2-3, with 7 bases that match TRBD2. V dropped 0 bases and J dropped 6; count of bases not matched to a gene: 9. Germline V gives CDR1 LGHNA, CDR2 YNFKEQ. The CDR3 runs 16 residues. CDR3: CASSQDRGYGGDTQYF. The DNA of the CDR3 is TGTGCCAGCAGCCAAGATCGAGGTTACGGGGGGGATACGCAGTATTTT.

This clone was found a few times. This chain connects TRBV5-4 to TRBJ1-1; 7 bases agree with TRBD1. Germline loops: CDR1 SGHNT, CDR2 YYREEE (reference sequence). Trimming at V came to 4 bases and at J to 6 bases, leaving 3 bases not matched to a gene. The CDR3 is made up of 12 amino acids. CDR3 residues: CASSRQGPEAFF. In DNA form, the CDR3 reads TGTGCCAGCAGCCGACAGGGCCCTGAAGCTTTCTTT. The complete variable domain, with remaining parts taken from reference TRBV5-4 and TRBJ1-1, reads ETGVTQSPTHLIKTRGQQVTLRCSSQSGHNTVSWYQQALGQGPQFIFQYYREEENGRGNFPPRFSGLQFPNYSSELNVNALELDDSALYLCASSRQGPEAFFGQGTRLTVV.

Details on this clone: As the CDR3 is not closed by the conserved phenylalanine or tryptophan, this likely results from a read error. The chain carries TRBV30 and TRBJ2-7, with D possibly matching TRBD1 (6 bases). This CDR3 has 17 residues. V dropped 2 bases and J dropped 1 base, with 21 bases sitting between them. Per the germline V gene, CDR1 is GTSNPN and CDR2 is SVGIG (reference sequence). CDR3 residues: CAWSKGGSLSDSYEQYL. The CDR3 nucleotides are TGTGCCTGGAGTAAAGGGGGTTCACTATCAGATTCCTACGAGCAGTACCTC.

V and J are TRBV5-5 and TRBJ1-5, with a weak D call TRBD1 (5 bases). Trimming removed 0 bases from V and 6 bases from J, with 16 bases in between. The V gene's germline CDR1 is SGHKS and CDR2 YYEKEE (reference sequence). The CDR3 runs 16 residues. The CDR3 loop is CASSLVSVTGGQPQHF. CDR3 in DNA: TGTGCCAGCAGCTTGGTTTCGGTGACGGGGGGTCAGCCCCAGCATTTT. The variable domain in full, with the rest retrieved from reference TRBV5-5 and TRBJ1-5, is DAGVTQSPTHLIKTRGQQVTLRCSPISGHKSVSWYQQVLGQGPQFIFQYYEKEERGRGNFPDRFSARQFPNYSSELNVNALLLGDSALYLCASSLVSVTGGQPQHFGDGTRLSIL.